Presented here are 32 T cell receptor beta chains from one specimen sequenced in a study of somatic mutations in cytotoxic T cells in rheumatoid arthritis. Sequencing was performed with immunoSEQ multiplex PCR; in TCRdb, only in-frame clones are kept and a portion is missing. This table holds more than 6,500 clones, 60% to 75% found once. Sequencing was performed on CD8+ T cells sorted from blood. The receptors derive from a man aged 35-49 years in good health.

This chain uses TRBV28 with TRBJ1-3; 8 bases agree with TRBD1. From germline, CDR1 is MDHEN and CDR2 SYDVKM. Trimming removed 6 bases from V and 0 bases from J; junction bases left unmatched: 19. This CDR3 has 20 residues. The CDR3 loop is CASRTTGTGPEISSGNTIYF. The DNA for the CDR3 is TGTGCCAGCAGGACCACCGGGACAGGACCTGAGATAAGCTCTGGAAACACCATATATTTT. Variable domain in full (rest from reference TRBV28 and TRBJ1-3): DVKVTQSSRYLVKRTGEKVFLECVQDMDHENMFWYRQDPGLGLRLIYFSYDVKMKEKGDIPEGYSVSREKKERFSLILESASTNQTSMYLCASRTTGTGPEISSGNTIYFGEGSWLTVV.

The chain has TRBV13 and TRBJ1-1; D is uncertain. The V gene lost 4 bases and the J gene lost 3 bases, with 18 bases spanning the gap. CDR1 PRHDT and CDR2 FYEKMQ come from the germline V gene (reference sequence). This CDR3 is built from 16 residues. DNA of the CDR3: TGTGCCAGCAGCTCGTGGTCCTCGGATGTGGACACTGAAGCTTTCTTT. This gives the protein CASSSWSSDVDTEAFF.

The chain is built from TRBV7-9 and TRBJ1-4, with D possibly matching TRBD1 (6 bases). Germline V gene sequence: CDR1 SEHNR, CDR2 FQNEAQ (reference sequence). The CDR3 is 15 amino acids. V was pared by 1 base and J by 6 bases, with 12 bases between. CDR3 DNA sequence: TGTGCCAGCAGCTTAGATCGGGGGCAATATGAAAAACTGTTTTTT. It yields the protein CASSLDRGQYEKLFF.

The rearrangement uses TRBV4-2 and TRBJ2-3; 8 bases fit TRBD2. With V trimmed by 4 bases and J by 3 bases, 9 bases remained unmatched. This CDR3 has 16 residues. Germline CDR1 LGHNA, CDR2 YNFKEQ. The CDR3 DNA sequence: TGTGCCAGCAGCCTCCGTGGCGGGGGGCTGACAGATACGCAGTATTTT. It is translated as CASSLRGGGLTDTQYF.

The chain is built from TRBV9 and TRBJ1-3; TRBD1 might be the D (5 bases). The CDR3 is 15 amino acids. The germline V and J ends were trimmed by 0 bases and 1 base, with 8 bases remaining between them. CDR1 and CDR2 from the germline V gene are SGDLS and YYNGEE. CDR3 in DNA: TGTGCCAGCAGCGTAGACGGGGCTTCTGGAAACACCATATATTTT. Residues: CASSVDGASGNTIYF.

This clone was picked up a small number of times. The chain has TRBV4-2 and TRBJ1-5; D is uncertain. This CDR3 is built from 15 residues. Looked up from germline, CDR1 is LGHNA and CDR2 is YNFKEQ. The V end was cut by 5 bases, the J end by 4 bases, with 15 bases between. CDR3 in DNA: TGTGCCAGCAGCTTGGTTGGATCGGATAATCAGCCCCAGCATTTT. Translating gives CASSLVGSDNQPQHF.

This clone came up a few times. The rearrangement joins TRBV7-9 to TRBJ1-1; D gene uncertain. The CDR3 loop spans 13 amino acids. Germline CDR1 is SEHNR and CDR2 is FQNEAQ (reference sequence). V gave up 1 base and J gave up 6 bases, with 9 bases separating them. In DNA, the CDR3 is TGTGCCAGCAGCTTAGTCCAGTTTTCTGAAGCTTTCTTT. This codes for CASSLVQFSEAFF.

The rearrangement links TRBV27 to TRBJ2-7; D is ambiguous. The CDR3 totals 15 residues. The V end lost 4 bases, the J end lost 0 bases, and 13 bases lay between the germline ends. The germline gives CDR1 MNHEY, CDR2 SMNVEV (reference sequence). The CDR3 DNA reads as TGTGCCAGCAGTTCGTCCCCCACGAGCTCCTACGAGCAGTACTTC. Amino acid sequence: CASSSSPTSSYEQYF.

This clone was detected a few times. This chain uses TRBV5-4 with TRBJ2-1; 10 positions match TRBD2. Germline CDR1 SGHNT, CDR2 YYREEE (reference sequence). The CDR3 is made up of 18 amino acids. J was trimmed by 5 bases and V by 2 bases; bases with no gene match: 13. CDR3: CASSFYYTSGRADNEQFF. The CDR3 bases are TGTGCCAGCAGCTTTTACTATACGAGCGGGAGGGCCGACAATGAGCAGTTCTTC.

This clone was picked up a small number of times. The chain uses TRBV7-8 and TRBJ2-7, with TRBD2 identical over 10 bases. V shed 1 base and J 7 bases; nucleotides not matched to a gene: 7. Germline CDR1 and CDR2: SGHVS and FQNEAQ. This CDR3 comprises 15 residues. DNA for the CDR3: TGTGCCAGCAGCTTAGGAGCTAGCGGGAGAGGGGAGCAGTACTTC. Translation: CASSLGASGRGEQYF.

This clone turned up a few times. The CDR3 is CASSSLQGAGGELFF. The CDR3 DNA reads as TGCGCCAGCAGCTCGCTACAGGGGGCAGGCGGGGAGCTGTTTTTT. The chain is built from TRBV5-1 and TRBJ2-2; TRBD1 matches 9 bases. Germline lookup yields CDR1 SGHRS and CDR2 YFSETQ. Germline trimming cut 3 bases from V and 7 bases from J; bases unmatched to any gene: 7. The CDR3 covers 15 residues.

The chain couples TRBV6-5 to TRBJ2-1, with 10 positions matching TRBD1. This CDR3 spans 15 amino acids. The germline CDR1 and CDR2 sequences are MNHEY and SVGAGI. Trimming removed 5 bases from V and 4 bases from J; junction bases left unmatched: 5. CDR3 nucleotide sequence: TGTGCCAGCAGTATGACAGGGGGCACATACAATGAGCAGTTCTTC. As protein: CASSMTGGTYNEQFF.

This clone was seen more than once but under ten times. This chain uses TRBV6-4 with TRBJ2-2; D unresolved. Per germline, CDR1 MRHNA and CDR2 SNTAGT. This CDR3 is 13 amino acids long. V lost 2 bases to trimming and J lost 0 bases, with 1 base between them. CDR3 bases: TGTGCCAGCAGTGACACGAACACCGGGGAGCTGTTTTTT. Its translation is CASSDTNTGELFF.

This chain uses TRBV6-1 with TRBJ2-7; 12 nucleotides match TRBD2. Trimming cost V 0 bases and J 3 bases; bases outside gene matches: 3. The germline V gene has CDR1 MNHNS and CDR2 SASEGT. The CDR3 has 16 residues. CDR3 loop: CASSEAASGGGYEQYV. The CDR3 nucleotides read TGTGCCAGCAGTGAAGCAGCTAGCGGGGGGGGCTACGAGCAGTACGTC.

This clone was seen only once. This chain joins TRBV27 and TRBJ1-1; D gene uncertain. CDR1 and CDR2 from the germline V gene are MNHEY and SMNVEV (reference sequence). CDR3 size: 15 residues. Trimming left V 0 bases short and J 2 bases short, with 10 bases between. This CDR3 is CASSLSPDGNTEAFF. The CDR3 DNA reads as TGTGCCAGCAGTTTATCGCCCGACGGAAACACTGAAGCTTTCTTT.

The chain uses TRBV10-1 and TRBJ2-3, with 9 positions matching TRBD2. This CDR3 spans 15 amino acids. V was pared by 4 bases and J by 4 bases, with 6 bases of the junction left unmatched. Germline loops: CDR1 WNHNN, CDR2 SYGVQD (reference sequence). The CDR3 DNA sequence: TGCGCCAGCAGTGTTTCTAGCGGGGAATCAGATACGCAGTATTTT. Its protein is CASSVSSGESDTQYF.

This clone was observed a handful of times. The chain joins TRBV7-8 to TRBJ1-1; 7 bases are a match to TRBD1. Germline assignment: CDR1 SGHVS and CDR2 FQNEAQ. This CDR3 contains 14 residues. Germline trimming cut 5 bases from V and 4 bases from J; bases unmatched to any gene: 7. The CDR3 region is CASSPAEGATEAFF. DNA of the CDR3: TGTGCCAGCAGCCCTGCAGAGGGGGCCACTGAAGCTTTCTTT. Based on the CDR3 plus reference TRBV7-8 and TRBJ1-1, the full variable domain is GAGVSQSPRYKVAKRGQDVALRCDPISGHVSLFWYQQALGQGPEFLTYFQNEAQLDKSGLPSDRFFAERPEGSVSTLKIQRTQQEDSAVYLCASSPAEGATEAFFGQGTRLTVV.

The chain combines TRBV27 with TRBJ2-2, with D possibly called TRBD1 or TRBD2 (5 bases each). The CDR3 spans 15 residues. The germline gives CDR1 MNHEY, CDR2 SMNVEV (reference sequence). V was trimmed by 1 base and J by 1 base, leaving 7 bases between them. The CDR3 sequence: CASSLFGGNTGELFF. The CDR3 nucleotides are TGTGCCAGCAGTTTATTTGGGGGGAACACCGGGGAGCTGTTTTTT.

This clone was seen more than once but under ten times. Here the CDR3 reads CASSLVRQTRDEQYF. The CDR3 DNA sequence: TGTGCCAGCAGCTTGGTACGGCAGACCCGGGACGAGCAGTACTTC. The V and J genes are TRBV5-6 and TRBJ2-7; D call uncertain. The CDR3 extends over 15 amino acids. Deletions cut 0 bases from V and 5 bases from J, with 15 bases between. Per the germline V gene, CDR1 is SGHDT and CDR2 is YYEEEE. Together with reference TRBV5-6 and TRBJ2-7, the CDR3 gives the full variable domain: DAGVTQSPTHLIKTRGQQVTLRCSPKSGHDTVSWYQQALGQGPQFIFQYYEEEERQRGNFPDRFSGHQFPNYSSELNVNALLLGDSALYLCASSLVRQTRDEQYFGPGTRLTVT.

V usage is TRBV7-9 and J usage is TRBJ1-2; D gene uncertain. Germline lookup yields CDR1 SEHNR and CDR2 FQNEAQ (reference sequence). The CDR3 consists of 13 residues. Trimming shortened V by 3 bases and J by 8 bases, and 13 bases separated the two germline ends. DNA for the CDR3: TGTGCCAGCAGCTTTGGGGAGACGGGAGGCTACACCTTC. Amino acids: CASSFGETGGYTF.

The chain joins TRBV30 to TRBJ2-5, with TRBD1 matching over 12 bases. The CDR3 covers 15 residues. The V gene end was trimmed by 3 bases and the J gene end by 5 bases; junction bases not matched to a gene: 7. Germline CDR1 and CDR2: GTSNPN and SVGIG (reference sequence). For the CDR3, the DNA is TGTGCCTGGAGCCCGGGACAGGGGGCGGCGGAGACCCAGTACTTC. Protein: CAWSPGQGAAETQYF.

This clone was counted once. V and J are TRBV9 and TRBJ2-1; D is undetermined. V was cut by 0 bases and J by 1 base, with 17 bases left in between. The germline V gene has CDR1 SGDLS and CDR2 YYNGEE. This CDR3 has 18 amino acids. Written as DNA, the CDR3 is TGTGCCAGCAGCGTAGCTCGCGCTGGGGAAAGATCCTACAATGAGCAGTTCTTC. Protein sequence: CASSVARAGERSYNEQFF.

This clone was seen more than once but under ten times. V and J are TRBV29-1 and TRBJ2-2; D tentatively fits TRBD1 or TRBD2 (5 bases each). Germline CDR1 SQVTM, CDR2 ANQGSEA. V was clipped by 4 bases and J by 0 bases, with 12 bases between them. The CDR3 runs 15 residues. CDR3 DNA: TGCAGCGTTGGCTCCGGGGCGCCGAACACCGGGGAGCTGTTTTTT. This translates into CSVGSGAPNTGELFF.

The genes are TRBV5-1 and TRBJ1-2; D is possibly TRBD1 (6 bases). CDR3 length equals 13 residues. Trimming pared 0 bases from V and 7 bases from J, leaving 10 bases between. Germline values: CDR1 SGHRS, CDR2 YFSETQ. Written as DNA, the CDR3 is TGCGCCAGCAGCTTGGGAGGGGGGATTGGCTACACCTTC. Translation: CASSLGGGIGYTF. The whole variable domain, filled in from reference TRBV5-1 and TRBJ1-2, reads KAGVTQTPRYLIKTRGQQVTLSCSPISGHRSVSWYQQTPGQGLQFLFEYFSETQRNKGNFPGRFSGRQFSNSRSEMNVSTLELGDSALYLCASSLGGGIGYTFGSGTRLTVV.

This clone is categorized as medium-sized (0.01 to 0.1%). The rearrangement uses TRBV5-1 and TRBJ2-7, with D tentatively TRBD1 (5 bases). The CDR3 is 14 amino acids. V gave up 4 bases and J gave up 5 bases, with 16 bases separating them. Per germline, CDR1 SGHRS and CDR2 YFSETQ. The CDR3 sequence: CASSRQSGADEQYF. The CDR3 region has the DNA TGCGCCAGCAGCCGACAGAGTGGGGCTGACGAGCAGTACTTC.

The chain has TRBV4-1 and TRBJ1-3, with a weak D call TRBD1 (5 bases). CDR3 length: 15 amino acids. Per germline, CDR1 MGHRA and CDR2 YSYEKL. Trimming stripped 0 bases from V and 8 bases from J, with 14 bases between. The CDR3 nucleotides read TGCGCCAGCAGCCAAGAGTTAGCAGGGCGTTACACCATATATTTT. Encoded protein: CASSQELAGRYTIYF.

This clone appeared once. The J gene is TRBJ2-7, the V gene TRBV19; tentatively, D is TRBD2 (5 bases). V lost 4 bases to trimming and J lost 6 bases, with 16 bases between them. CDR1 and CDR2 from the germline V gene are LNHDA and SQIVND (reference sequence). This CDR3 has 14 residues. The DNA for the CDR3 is TGTGCCAGTAGTACTTTCACCTGGACTTCCGAGCAGTACTTC. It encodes CASSTFTWTSEQYF.

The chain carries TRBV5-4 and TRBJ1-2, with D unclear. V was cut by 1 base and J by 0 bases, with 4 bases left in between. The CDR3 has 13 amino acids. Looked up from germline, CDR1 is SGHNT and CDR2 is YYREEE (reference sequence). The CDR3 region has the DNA TGTGCCAGCAGCTTGAAACCTAACTATGGCTACACCTTC. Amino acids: CASSLKPNYGYTF.

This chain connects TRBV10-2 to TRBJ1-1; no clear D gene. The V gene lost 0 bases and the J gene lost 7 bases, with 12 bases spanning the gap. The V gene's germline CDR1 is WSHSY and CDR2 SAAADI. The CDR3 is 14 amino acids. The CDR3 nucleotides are TGCGCCAGCAGTGAGTCGATCCCCAGCGGTGAAGCTTTCTTT. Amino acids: CASSESIPSGEAFF.

The CDR3 nucleotides are TGTGCCACCAGCAGAGATGCGTCTTCTGGGGCCAACGTCCTGACTTTC. Residues: CATSRDASSGANVLTF. This chain joins TRBV15 and TRBJ2-6; no firm D call. The CDR3 runs 16 residues. Germline lookup yields CDR1 LNHNV and CDR2 YYDKDF (reference sequence). V was cut by 0 bases and J by 1 base, with 7 bases left in between.

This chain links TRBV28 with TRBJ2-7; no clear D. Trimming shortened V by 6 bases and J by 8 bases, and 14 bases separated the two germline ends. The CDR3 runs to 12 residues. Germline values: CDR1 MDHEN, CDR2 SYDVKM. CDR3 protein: CASSFVGWQQYF. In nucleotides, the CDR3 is TGTGCCAGCAGCTTTGTGGGCTGGCAGCAGTACTTC.

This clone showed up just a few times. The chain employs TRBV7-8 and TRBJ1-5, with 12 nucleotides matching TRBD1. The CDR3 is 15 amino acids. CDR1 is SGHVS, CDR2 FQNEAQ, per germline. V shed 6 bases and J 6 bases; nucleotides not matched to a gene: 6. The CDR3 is CASRLGTGGGQPQHF. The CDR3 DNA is TGTGCCAGCAGGCTTGGGACAGGGGGCGGTCAGCCCCAGCATTTT.